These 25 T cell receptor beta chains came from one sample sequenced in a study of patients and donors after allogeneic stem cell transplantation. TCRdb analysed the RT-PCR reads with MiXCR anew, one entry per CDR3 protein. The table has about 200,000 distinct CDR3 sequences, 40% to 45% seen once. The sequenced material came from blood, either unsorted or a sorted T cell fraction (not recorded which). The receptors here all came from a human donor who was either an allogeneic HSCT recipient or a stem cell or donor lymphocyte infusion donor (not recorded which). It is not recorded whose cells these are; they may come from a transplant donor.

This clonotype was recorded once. The CDR3: CASSFSPDRGRETQYF. For the CDR3, the DNA is TGCGCCAGCAGCTTCTCCCCCGACAGGGGAAGGGAGACCCAGTACTTC. The chain carries TRBV5-1 and TRBJ2-5; TRBD1 aligns across 8 bases. V lost 2 bases to trimming and J lost 5 bases; unmatched junction nucleotides: 11. Per germline, CDR1 SGHRS and CDR2 YFSETQ. The CDR3 totals 16 residues.

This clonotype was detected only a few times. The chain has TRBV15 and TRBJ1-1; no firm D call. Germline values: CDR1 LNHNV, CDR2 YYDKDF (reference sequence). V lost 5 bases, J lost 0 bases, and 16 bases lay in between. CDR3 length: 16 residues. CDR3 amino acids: CATSEEGRTLNTEAFF. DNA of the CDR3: TGTGCCACCAGCGAGGAGGGTCGGACGCTGAACACTGAAGCTTTCTTT.

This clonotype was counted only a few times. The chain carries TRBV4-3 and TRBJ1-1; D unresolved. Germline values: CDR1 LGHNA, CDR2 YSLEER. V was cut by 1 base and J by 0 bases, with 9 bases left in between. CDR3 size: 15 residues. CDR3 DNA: TGCGCCAGCAGCCAAGTTCTAGACATGAACACTGAAGCTTTCTTT. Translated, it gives CASSQVLDMNTEAFF.

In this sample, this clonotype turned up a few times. The CDR3 region has the DNA TGCGCCAGCAAGAGTGACAGCCCTCTGTCCAGCGAGCAGTACTTC. Protein product: CASKSDSPLSSEQYF. The rearrangement joins TRBV5-1 to TRBJ2-7; a weak D match, TRBD1 (5 bases). V was cut by 6 bases and J by 6 bases, with 22 bases left in between. The CDR3 runs 15 residues. From germline, CDR1 is SGHRS and CDR2 YFSETQ.

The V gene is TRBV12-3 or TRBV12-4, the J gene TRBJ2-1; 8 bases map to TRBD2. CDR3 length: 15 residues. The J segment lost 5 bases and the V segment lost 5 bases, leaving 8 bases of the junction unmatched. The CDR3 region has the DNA TGTGCCAGCAGTAAGGGACTAGAGGGTAACAATGAGCAGTTCTTC. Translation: CASSKGLEGNNEQFF.

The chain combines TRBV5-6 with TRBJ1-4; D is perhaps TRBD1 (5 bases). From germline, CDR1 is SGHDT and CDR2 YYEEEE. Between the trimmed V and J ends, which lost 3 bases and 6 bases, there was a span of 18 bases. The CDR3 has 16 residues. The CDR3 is CASSYDRRGLDEKLFF. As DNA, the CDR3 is TGTGCCAGCAGCTACGATCGTAGGGGCTTGGATGAAAAACTGTTTTTT.

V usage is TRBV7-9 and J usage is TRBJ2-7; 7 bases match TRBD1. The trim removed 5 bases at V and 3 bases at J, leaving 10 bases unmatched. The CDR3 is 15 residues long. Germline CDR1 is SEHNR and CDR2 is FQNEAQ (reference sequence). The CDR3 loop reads CASSTSGTVSYEQYF. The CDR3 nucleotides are TGTGCCAGCAGCACGTCCGGGACAGTGAGCTACGAGCAGTACTTC.

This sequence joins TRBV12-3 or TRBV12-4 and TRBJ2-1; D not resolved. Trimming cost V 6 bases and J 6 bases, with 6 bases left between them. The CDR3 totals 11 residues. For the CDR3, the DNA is TGTGCCAGCAGCCCCAGCAATGAGCAGTTCTTC. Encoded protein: CASSPSNEQFF.

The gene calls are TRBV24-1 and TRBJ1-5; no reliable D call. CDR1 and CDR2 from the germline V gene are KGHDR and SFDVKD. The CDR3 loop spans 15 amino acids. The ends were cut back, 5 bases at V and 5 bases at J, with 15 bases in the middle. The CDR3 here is CATSGVTLRDQPQHF. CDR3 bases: TGTGCCACCAGTGGAGTCACACTGCGGGATCAGCCCCAGCATTTT.

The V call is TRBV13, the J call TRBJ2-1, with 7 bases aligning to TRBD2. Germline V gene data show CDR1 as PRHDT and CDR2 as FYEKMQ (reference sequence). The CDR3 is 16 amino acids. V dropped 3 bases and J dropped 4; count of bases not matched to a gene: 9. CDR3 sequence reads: CASSLVRDYLYNEQFF. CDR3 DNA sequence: TGTGCCAGCAGCTTGGTCCGGGACTACCTTTACAATGAGCAGTTCTTC. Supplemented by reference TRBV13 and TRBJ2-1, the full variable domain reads AAGVIQSPRHLIKEKRETATLKCYPIPRHDTVYWYQQGPGQDPQFLISFYEKMQSDKGSIPDRFSAQQFSDYHSELNMSSLELGDSALYFCASSLVRDYLYNEQFFGPGTRLTVL.

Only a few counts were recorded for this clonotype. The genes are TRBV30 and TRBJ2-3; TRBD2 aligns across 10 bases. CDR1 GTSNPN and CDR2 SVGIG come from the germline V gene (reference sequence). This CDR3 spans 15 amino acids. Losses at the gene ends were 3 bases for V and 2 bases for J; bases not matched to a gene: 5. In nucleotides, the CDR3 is TGTGCCTGGAGCCAACTAGCGGGGATCACAGATACGCAGTATTTT. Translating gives CAWSQLAGITDTQYF. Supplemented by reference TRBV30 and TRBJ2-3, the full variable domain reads SQTIHQWPATLVQPVGSPLSLECTVEGTSNPNLYWYRQAAGRGLQLLFYSVGIGQISSEVPQNLSASRPQDRQFILSSKKLLLSDSGFYLCAWSQLAGITDTQYFGPGTRLTVL.

The CDR3 is CASSFRIRNYGYTF. CDR3 DNA sequence: TGTGCCAGCAGTTTCAGGATCCGCAACTATGGCTACACCTTC. The chain combines TRBV12-3 or TRBV12-4 with TRBJ1-2; D call uncertain. CDR3 size: 14 residues. The V end lost 3 bases, the J end lost 2 bases, and 10 bases lay between the germline ends.

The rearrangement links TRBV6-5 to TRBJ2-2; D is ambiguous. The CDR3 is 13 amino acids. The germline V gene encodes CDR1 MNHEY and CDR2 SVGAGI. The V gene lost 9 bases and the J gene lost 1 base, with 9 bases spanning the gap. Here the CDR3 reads CASEAENTGELFF. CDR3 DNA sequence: TGTGCCAGTGAGGCAGAGAACACCGGGGAGCTGTTTTTT.

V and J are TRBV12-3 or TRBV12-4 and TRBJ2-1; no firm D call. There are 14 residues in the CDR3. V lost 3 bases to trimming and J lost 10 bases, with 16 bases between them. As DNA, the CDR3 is TGTGCCAGCAGTTTGACCCATACTCTGCAGGAGCAGTTCTTC. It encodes CASSLTHTLQEQFF.

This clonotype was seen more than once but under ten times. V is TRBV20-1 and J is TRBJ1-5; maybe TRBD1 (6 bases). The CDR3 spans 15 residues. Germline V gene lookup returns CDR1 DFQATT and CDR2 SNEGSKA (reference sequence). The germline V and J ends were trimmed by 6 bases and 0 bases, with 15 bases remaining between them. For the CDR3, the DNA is TGCAGTGCGCGGACAGAGAGTTATAGCAATCAGCCCCAGCATTTT. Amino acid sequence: CSARTESYSNQPQHF.

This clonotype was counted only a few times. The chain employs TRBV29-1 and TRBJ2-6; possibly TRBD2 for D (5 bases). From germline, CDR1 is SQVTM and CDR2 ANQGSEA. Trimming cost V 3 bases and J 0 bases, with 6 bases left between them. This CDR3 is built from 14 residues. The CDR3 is CSVESGSGANVLTF. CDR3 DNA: TGCAGCGTTGAGAGCGGCTCTGGGGCCAACGTCCTGACTTTC.

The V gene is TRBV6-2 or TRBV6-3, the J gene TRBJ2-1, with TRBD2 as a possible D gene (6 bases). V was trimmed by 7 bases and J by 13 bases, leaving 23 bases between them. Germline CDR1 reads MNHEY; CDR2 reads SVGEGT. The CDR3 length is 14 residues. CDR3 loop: CASIVRGRPVFQFF. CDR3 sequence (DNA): TGTGCCAGCATCGTGAGAGGGAGGCCCGTCTTTCAGTTCTTC.

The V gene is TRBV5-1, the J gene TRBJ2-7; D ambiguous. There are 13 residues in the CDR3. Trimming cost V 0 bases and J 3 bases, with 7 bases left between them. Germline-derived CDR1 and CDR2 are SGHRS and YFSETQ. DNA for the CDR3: TGCGCCAGCAGCTTGGTAGTCGGCTACGAGCAGTACTTC. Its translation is CASSLVVGYEQYF.

Here the CDR3 DNA reads TGTGCCAGCAGCCCGACAGGGGGCAGGGATACGCAGTATTTT. Amino acid sequence: CASSPTGGRDTQYF. The chain recombines TRBV5-6 with TRBJ2-3; TRBD1 aligns across 10 bases. Germline-derived CDR1 and CDR2 are SGHDT and YYEEEE. The CDR3 has 14 amino acids. V lost 4 bases to trimming and J lost 6 bases; unmatched junction nucleotides: 5.

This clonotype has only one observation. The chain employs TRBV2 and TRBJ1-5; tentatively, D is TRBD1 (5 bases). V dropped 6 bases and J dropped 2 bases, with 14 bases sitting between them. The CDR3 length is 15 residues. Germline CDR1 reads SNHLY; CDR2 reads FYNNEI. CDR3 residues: CASRRGQGGNQPQHF. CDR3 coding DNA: TGTGCCAGCAGGAGAGGGCAGGGCGGCAATCAGCCCCAGCATTTT.

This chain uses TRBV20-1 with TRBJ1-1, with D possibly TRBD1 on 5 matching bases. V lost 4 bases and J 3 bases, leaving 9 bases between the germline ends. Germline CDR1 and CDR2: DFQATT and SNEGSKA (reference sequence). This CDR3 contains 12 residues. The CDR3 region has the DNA TGCAGTGCTACGGGCAGGGACACTGAAGCTTTCTTT. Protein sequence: CSATGRDTEAFF.

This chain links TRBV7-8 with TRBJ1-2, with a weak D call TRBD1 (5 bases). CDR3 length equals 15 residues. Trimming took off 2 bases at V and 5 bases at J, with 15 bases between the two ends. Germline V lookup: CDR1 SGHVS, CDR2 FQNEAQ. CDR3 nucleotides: TGTGCCAGCAGCTTATCGCGGGGGGTAGGATATGGCTACACCTTC. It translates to CASSLSRGVGYGYTF.

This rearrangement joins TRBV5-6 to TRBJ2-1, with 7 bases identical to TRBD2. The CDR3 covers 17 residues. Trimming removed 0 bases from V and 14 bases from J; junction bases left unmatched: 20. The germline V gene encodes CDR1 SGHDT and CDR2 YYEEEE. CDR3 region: CASSLVHRAGAPDRKFF. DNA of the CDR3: TGTGCCAGCAGCTTGGTACATCGGGCGGGAGCCCCCGATCGGAAGTTCTTC. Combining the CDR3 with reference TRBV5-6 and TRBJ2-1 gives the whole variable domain DAGVTQSPTHLIKTRGQQVTLRCSPKSGHDTVSWYQQALGQGPQFIFQYYEEEERQRGNFPDRFSGHQFPNYSSELNVNALLLGDSALYLCASSLVHRAGAPDRKFFGPGTRLTVL.

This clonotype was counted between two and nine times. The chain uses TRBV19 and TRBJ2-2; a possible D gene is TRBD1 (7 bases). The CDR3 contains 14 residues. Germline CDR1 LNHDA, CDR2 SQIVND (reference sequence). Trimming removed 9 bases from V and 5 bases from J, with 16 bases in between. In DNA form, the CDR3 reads TGTGCCAGCATCCACAGGGGAGGAACCGGGGAGCTGTTTTTT. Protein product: CASIHRGGTGELFF.

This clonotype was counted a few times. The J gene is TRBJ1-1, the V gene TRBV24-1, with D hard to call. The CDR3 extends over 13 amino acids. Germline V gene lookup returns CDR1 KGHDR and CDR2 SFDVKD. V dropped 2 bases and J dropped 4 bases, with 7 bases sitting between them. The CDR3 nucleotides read TGTGCCACCAGTGATTGGGTGAGCACTGAAGCTTTCTTT. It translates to CATSDWVSTEAFF.